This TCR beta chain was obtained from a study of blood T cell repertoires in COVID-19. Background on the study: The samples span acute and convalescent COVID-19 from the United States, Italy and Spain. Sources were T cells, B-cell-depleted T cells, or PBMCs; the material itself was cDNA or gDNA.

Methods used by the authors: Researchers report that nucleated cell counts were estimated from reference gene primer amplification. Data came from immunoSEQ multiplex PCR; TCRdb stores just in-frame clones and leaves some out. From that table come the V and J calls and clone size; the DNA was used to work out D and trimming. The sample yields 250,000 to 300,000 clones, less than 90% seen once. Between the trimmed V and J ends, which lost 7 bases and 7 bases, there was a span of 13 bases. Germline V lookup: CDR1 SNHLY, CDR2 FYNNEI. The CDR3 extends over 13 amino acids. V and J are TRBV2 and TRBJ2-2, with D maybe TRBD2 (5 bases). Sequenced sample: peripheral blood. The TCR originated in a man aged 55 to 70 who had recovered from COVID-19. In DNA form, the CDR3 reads TGTGCCAGCAAAAGGACTTTGAGCGGGGAGCTGTTTTTT. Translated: CASKRTLSGELFF.